Listed here are 4 T cell receptor beta chains from one sample, sequenced in a study of shared clonotypes between healthy human individuals. This table comes from immunoSEQ multiplex PCR, and its TCRdb copy is limited to in-frame clones, with some not included. This table has hundreds of thousands of clones, about 98% appearing once. It was CD45RO-negative cells, positively selected for CCR7, that made up naive CD8 cells, with terminally differentiated effector memory CD45RA+ cells excluded. Sequencing was done on a sample of naive CD8+ T cells sorted from blood. Receptors were obtained from a man aged 25-40 years in good health.

The chain is built from TRBV29-1 and TRBJ2-2, with TRBD2 matching over 14 bases. CDR3 size: 18 residues. Trimming took 0 bases from V and 0 from J; bases not matched to a gene: 3. The V gene's germline CDR1 is SQVTM and CDR2 ANQGSEA. CDR3 nucleotides: TGCAGCGTTGAAGATGGGACTAGCGGGAGTTCGAACACCGGGGAGCTGTTTTTT. As protein: CSVEDGTSGSSNTGELFF.

The CDR3 sequence is CASGGTDRLSEQYF. The CDR3 DNA reads as TGTGCCAGCGGGGGTACGGACAGACTTAGCGAGCAGTACTTC. The V call is TRBV25-1, the J call TRBJ2-7; D perhaps matches TRBD1 (6 bases). The germline V gene has CDR1 MGHDK and CDR2 SYGVNS. The CDR3 is 14 residues long. V gave up 8 bases and J gave up 6 bases, with 20 bases separating them.

The chain uses TRBV6-1 and TRBJ2-7; tentatively, D is TRBD2 (5 bases). Germline values: CDR1 MNHNS, CDR2 SASEGT. The CDR3 runs 10 residues. Trimming took 10 bases from V and 7 from J, leaving 11 bases between them. This chain's CDR3 is CATRPGEQYF. In DNA, the CDR3 is TGTGCCACCCGACCGGGGGAGCAGTACTTC.

CDR3 sequence reads: CASKGAGVLEQYF. CDR3 DNA: TGTGCCAGCAAGGGGGCAGGGGTCTTGGAGCAGTACTTC. The V call is TRBV6-1, the J call TRBJ2-7; 7 bases line up with TRBD1. CDR3 length equals 13 residues. V dropped 7 bases and J dropped 7; count of bases not matched to a gene: 10. The germline V gene encodes CDR1 MNHNS and CDR2 SASEGT.